This entry concerns a single T cell receptor beta chain. Germline V gene data show CDR1 as SEHNR and CDR2 as FQNEAQ (reference sequence). The CDR3 consists of 17 residues. V lost 0 bases and J lost 4, with 13 bases in between. The data belong to a study of blood T cell repertoires in COVID-19. Study-wide context: Both acute and convalescent COVID-19 samples were obtained from the United States, Italy and Spain.

Methods used by the authors: Nucleated cell counts were estimated from reference gene primer amplification. TCRdb keeps only in-frame clones here, not all; method: immunoSEQ multiplex PCR. V and J calls and clone size come straight from that table; D and trimming were deduced from the DNA. The table records 150,000 to 200,000 clones, roughly four fifths of them present only once. The chain couples TRBV7-9 to TRBJ1-6; D not certain. Sequenced sample: peripheral blood. This clonotype was sampled from a human donor with acute or convalescent COVID-19. The donor label of this sample is uncertain. The CDR3 is CASSLARGGGYNSPLHF. The CDR3 coding sequence is TGTGCCAGCAGCTTAGCGCGGGGTGGTGGATATAATTCACCCCTCCACTTT.